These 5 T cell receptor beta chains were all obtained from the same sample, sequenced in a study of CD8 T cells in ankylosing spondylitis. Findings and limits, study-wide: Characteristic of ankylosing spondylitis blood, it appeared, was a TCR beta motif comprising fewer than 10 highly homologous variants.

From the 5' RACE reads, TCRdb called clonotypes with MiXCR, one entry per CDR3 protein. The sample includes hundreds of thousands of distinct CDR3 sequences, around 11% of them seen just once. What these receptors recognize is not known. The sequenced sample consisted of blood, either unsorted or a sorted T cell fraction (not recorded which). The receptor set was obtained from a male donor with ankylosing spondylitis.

This chain's CDR3 is CASSYPAGGTDTQYF. The DNA of the CDR3 is TGTGCCAGCAGTTACCCCGCGGGAGGAACAGATACGCAGTATTTT. V and J are TRBV6-5 and TRBJ2-3; 8 bases are shared with TRBD2. CDR1 MNHEY and CDR2 SVGAGI come from the germline V gene. The CDR3 is made up of 15 amino acids. V lost 2 bases and J lost 3; bases outside the gene matches: 4.

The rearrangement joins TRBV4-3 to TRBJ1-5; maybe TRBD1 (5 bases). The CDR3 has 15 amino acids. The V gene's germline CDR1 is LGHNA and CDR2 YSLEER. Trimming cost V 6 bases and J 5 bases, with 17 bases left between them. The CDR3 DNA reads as TGCGCCAGCAGTCGCCTCGATTGGGGGTATCAGCCCCAGCATTTT. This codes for CASSRLDWGYQPQHF.

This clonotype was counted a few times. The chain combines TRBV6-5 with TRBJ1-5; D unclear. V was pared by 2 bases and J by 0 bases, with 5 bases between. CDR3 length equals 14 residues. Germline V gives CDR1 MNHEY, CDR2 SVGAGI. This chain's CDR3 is CASSYATSNQPQHF. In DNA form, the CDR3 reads TGTGCCAGCAGTTACGCCACTAGCAATCAGCCCCAGCATTTT.

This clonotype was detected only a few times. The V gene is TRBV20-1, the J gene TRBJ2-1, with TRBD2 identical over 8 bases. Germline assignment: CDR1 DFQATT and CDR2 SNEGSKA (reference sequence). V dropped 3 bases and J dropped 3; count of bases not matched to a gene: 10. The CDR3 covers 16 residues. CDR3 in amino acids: CSARRSGSQDYNEQFF. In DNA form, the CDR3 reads TGCAGTGCTAGGAGAAGCGGGAGCCAGGACTACAATGAGCAGTTCTTC.

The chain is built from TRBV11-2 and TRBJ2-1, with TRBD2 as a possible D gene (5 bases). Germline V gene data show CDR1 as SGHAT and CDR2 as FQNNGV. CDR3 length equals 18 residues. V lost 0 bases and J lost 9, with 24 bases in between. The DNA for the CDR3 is TGTGCCAGCAGCTTAGAGGGGAGTGTGGCGGGCGGACGGGGTGAGCAGTTCTTC. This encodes CASSLEGSVAGGRGEQFF.